These T cell receptor beta chains were read from a single sample in a study of post-analysis software for immune sequencing data. TCRdb re-called the PCR reads through MiXCR, storing one row per CDR3 protein. The profile shows fewer than 850,000 distinct CDR3 sequences, about 27% of them singletons. Sequences were obtained from blood. These receptors were obtained from a girl under 18 with multiple sclerosis. Both conserved end residues are part of each CDR3. Fields, in order: V gene, D gene, J gene, clone size, CDR3 protein, CDR3 DNA. A D gene is named only where the DNA matches it firmly. Some rows have no size entry. The others give once, few or many, or a class for an expanded clone.

>TRBV6-1|-|TRBJ1-5|-
CASTPRISNQPRHF
TGTGCCAGCACCCCTCGGATCAGCAATCAGCCCCGGCATTTT
>TRBV29-1|-|TRBJ1-2|few
CSVDRLVVGVGYTF
TGCAGCGTCGATCGCCTCGTCGTTGGGGTTGGCTACACCTTC
>TRBV6-1|TRBD1|TRBJ2-1|-
CASSEWGTGSHNEQFF
TGTGCCAGCAGTGAATGGGGGACAGGTTCCCACAATGAGCAGTTCTTC
>TRBV20-1|TRBD2|TRBJ2-7|many
CSARDLVSASGSYEQYF
TGCAGTGCTAGAGATTTGGTTTCGGCTAGCGGTTCCTACGAGCAGTACTTC
>TRBV5-6|-|TRBJ2-7|few
CASSLVEGEHEQYF
TGTGCCAGCAGCTTGGTGGAGGGGGAACACGAGCAGTACTTC
>TRBV12-3/TRBV12-4|-|TRBJ1-6|many
CASSRTAIDSPLHF
TGTGCCAGCAGTCGGACAGCCATCGATTCACCCCTCCACTTT
>TRBV7-9|TRBD2|TRBJ2-7|-
CASSLYTSGRVGEQYF
TGTGCCAGCAGCTTGTACACTAGCGGACGGGTGGGGGAGCAGTACTTC
>TRBV6-6|-|TRBJ2-7|many
CASSYSVRGSARYEQYF
TGTGCCAGCAGTTACTCGGTCAGGGGTTCCGCCCGCTACGAGCAGTACTTC
>TRBV20-1|TRBD2|TRBJ2-1|few
CSAAGVRGNEQFF
TGCAGTGCAGCGGGAGTACGGGGAAATGAGCAGTTCTTC
>TRBV3-1|-|TRBJ1-2|-
CASNPGPLNYGYTF
TGTGCCAGCAACCCAGGGCCGTTGAACTATGGCTACACCTTC
>TRBV10-3|-|TRBJ2-3|-
CAMRDTSTDTQYF
TGTGCCATGCGGGACACCAGCACAGATACGCAGTATTTT
>TRBV7-9|-|TRBJ2-3|-
CASSLSASSSPDTQYF
TGTGCCAGCAGCTTATCCGCTTCCTCCTCCCCAGATACGCAGTATTTT
>TRBV6-1|TRBD1|TRBJ1-5|few
CASSVRGSNNQPQHF
TGTGCCAGCAGTGTCAGGGGGTCTAACAATCAGCCCCAGCATTTT
>TRBV3-1|-|TRBJ1-2|few
CASSPGAREGGSYTF
TGTGCCAGCAGCCCGGGGGCCAGGGAGGGTGGAAGCTACACCTTC
>TRBV6-1|TRBD2|TRBJ2-2|-
CASSEIGLVNTGELFF
TGTGCCAGCAGTGAAATCGGACTAGTGAACACCGGGGAGCTGTTTTTT
>TRBV11-3|-|TRBJ1-1|-
CASSAVANTEAFF
TGTGCCAGCAGCGCGGTCGCGAACACTGAAGCTTTCTTT
>TRBV5-1|-|TRBJ2-1|-
CASRYVGVNEQFF
TGCGCCAGCCGCTACGTGGGGGTCAATGAGCAGTTCTTC
>TRBV20-1|TRBD1|TRBJ2-7|-
CSAPAADRGYEQYF
TGCAGTGCTCCCGCCGCGGACAGGGGTTACGAGCAGTACTTC
>TRBV6-5|TRBD1|TRBJ2-1|-
CASSFRMDRGDNEQFF
TGTGCCAGCAGTTTTCGTATGGACAGGGGGGACAATGAGCAGTTCTTC
>TRBV5-1|TRBD1|TRBJ2-2|-
CASSTTSRGQNTGELFF
TGCGCCAGCAGCACGACCTCCAGGGGGCAGAACACCGGGGAGCTGTTTTTT
>TRBV7-9|-|TRBJ2-1|few
CASSFGQVYNEQFF
TGTGCCAGCAGCTTTGGTCAGGTATACAATGAGCAGTTCTTC
>TRBV3-1|TRBD2|TRBJ2-5|few
CASSQPGLAGAPGIEQYF
TGTGCCAGCAGCCAACCGGGACTAGCGGGAGCCCCGGGGATTGAGCAGTACTTC
>TRBV2|TRBD1|TRBJ1-5|-
CASSEDRSPSNQPQHF
TGTGCCAGCAGTGAGGACAGGTCACCTAGCAATCAGCCCCAGCATTTT
>TRBV12-3/TRBV12-4|-|TRBJ2-7|few
CASSFVEAEQYF
TGTGCCAGCAGTTTCGTGGAAGCCGAGCAGTACTTC
>TRBV28|-|TRBJ2-3|once
CASRSAGRTGPTDTQYF
TGTGCCAGCAGGTCCGCAGGGAGGACCGGACCCACAGATACGCAGTATTTT
>TRBV20-1|-|TRBJ1-1|-
CSAGRVPGGTEAFF
TGCAGTGCTGGGCGAGTCCCGGGGGGTACTGAAGCTTTCTTT
>TRBV5-1|-|TRBJ1-1|-
CASRPVGFGTEAFF
TGCGCCAGCAGGCCGGTGGGTTTTGGCACTGAAGCTTTCTTT
>TRBV6-4|-|TRBJ2-3|-
CASSTGRNMNTQYF
TGTGCCAGCAGCACGGGACGGAATATGAATACGCAGTATTTT
>TRBV7-9|TRBD2|TRBJ2-1|-
CASSFTHSGGNNEQFF
TGTGCCAGCAGCTTCACCCATAGCGGGGGGAACAATGAGCAGTTCTTC
>TRBV14|-|TRBJ2-7|few
CASSQGVFNEQYF
TGTGCCAGCAGCCAGGGTGTCTTCAACGAGCAGTACTTC
>TRBV29-1|-|TRBJ2-4|many
CSGGVAKNIQYF
TGCAGCGGAGGGGTAGCCAAAAACATTCAGTACTTC
>TRBV12-3/TRBV12-4|-|TRBJ1-2|few
CASSLGWEKSGPGYTF
TGTGCCAGCAGTTTGGGGTGGGAAAAGTCAGGGCCTGGCTACACCTTC
>TRBV12-3/TRBV12-4|-|TRBJ2-3|-
CASSRDGVPDTQYF
TGTGCCAGCAGTCGCGATGGGGTCCCGGATACGCAGTATTTT
>TRBV6-5|TRBD1|TRBJ2-1|many
CASSYSGQGAGTYNEQFF
TGTGCCAGCAGTTACTCGGGACAGGGGGCTGGAACCTACAATGAGCAGTTCTTC
>TRBV7-8|-|TRBJ2-3|-
CASSLSTSAPLGWYF
TGTGCCAGCAGCTTATCAACTAGTGCCCCCCTAGGCTGGTATTTT
>TRBV5-1|TRBD2|TRBJ2-1|few
CASATSGRDNEQFF
TGCGCCAGTGCAACTAGCGGGAGGGACAATGAGCAGTTCTTC
>TRBV12-3/TRBV12-4|TRBD1|TRBJ1-4|-
CASSPTGGREKLFF
TGTGCCAGCAGCCCGACAGGGGGCCGGGAAAAACTGTTTTTT
>TRBV28|TRBD2|TRBJ2-7|-
CASSFPGGPWEQYF
TGTGCCAGCAGTTTCCCGGGAGGGCCGTGGGAGCAGTACTTC
>TRBV4-1|TRBD1|TRBJ1-2|-
CASTQLQGDGYTF
TGCGCCAGCACCCAGCTCCAGGGGGACGGCTACACCTTC
>TRBV28|-|TRBJ1-2|-
CASSFGAGYGYTF
TGTGCCAGCAGTTTTGGGGCAGGCTATGGCTACACCTTC
>TRBV5-8|-|TRBJ1-1|-
CASSLGDIMNTEAFF
TGTGCCAGCAGCTTAGGGGACATAATGAACACTGAAGCTTTCTTT
>TRBV27|TRBD1|TRBJ2-6|few
CASSPRDRVSGANVLTF
TGTGCCAGCAGTCCGAGGGACAGGGTTTCGGGGGCCAACGTCCTGACTTTC
>TRBV12-3/TRBV12-4|-|TRBJ2-2|-
CASRTPAFSGELFF
TGTGCCAGCAGGACCCCGGCATTCTCCGGGGAGCTGTTTTTT
>TRBV5-1|-|TRBJ2-7|-
CASSWGQGPYEQYF
TGTGCCAGCAGCTGGGGCCAGGGCCCCTACGAGCAGTACTTC
>TRBV5-6|-|TRBJ2-7|few
CASSRPIGRETSSYEQYF
TGTGCCAGCAGCCGACCGATCGGCAGGGAAACAAGCTCCTACGAGCAGTACTTC
>TRBV6-1|-|TRBJ1-1|-
CASSAIDSRNTEAFF
TGTGCCAGCAGTGCAATCGACAGCAGGAACACTGAAGCTTTCTTT
>TRBV7-2|-|TRBJ1-5|-
CASSLWSASNQPQHF
TGTGCCAGCAGCTTATGGTCAGCTAGCAATCAGCCCCAGCATTTT
>TRBV20-1|TRBD2|TRBJ2-7|-
CSASTSGGADEQYF
TGCAGTGCTTCGACTAGCGGGGGGGCGGACGAGCAGTACTTC
>TRBV6-1|-|TRBJ2-6|-
CASSDLRAGSSGTNVLTF
TGTGCCAGCAGTGATCTTCGGGCGGGCAGCTCTGGGACCAACGTCCTGACTTTC
>TRBV20-1|TRBD2|TRBJ2-7|-
CSARDRRRAGVGDEQYF
TGCAGTGCTAGAGATCGAAGGCGAGCGGGAGTTGGGGACGAGCAGTACTTC
>TRBV7-2|-|TRBJ2-5|many
CASRSGETQYF
TGTGCCAGCCGCAGCGGGGAGACCCAGTACTTC
>TRBV20-1|-|TRBJ2-5|-
CSARTFLTPAAQETQYF
TGCAGTGCTCGGACTTTTCTCACCCCAGCAGCCCAAGAGACCCAGTACTTC